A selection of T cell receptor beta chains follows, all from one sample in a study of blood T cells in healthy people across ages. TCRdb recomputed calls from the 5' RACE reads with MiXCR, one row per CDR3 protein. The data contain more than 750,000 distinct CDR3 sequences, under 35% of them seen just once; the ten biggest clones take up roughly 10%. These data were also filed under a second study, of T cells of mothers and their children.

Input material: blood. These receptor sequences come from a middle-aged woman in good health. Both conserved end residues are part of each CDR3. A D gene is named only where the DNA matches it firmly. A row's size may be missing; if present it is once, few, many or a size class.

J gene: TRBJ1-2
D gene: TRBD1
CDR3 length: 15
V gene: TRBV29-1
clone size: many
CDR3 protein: CSVRDRAPPTYGYTF
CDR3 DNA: TGCAGCGTTCGGGACAGGGCCCCTCCCACCTATGGCTACACCTTC

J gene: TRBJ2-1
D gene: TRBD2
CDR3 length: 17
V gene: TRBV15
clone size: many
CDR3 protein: CATSRAVASGSYNEQFF
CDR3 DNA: TGTGCCACCAGCAGAGCTGTTGCTAGCGGGTCATACAATGAGCAGTTCTTC

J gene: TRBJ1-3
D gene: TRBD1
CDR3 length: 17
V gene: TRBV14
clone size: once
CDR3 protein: CASSQVVRQGFGNTIYF
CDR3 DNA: TGTGCCAGCAGCCAAGTGGTGAGACAGGGTTTTGGAAACACCATATATTTT

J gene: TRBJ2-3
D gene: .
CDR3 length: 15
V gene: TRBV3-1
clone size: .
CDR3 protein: CASSPSGIPGDTQYF
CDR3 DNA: TGTGCCAGCAGCCCCTCCGGGATCCCGGGAGATACGCAGTATTTT

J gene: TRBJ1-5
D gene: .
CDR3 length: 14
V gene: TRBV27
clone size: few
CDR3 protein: CASSLGHSYQPQHF
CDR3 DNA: TGTGCCAGCAGTTTGGGACATTCATATCAGCCCCAGCATTTT

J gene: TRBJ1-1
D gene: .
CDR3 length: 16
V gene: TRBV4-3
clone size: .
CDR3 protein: CASSHFTLNEPHEAFF
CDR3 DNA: TGCGCCAGCAGCCATTTCACCTTAAATGAGCCCCACGAAGCTTTCTTT

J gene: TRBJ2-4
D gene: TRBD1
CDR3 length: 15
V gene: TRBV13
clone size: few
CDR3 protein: CASSLRGGGKNIQYF
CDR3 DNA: TGTGCCAGCAGCTTAAGAGGGGGCGGCAAAAACATTCAGTACTTC

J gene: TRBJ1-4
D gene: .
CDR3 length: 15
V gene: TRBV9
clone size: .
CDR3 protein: CASSEGGTTNEKLFF
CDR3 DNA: TGTGCCAGCAGCGAGGGGGGTACAACTAATGAAAAACTGTTTTTT

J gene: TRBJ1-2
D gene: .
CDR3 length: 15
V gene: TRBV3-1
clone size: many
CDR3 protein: CASSQGIGRDYGYTF
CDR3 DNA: TGTGCCAGCAGCCAAGGAATTGGACGGGACTATGGCTACACCTTC

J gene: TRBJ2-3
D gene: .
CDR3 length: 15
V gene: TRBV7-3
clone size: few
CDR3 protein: CASSPGWGVADTQYF
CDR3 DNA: TGTGCCAGCAGCCCCGGGTGGGGGGTAGCTGATACGCAGTATTTT

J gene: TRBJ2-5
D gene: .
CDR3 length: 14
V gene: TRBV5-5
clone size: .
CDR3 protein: CVSSLGPNRETQYF
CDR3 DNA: TGTGTCAGCAGCTTGGGACCAAATCGGGAGACCCAGTACTTC

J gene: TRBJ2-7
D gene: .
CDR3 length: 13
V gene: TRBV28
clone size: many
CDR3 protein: CASTTPGPYEQYF
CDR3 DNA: TGTGCCAGCACCACACCGGGGCCCTACGAGCAGTACTTC

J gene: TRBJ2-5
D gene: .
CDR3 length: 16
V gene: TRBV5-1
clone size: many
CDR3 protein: CASSPSSGGGGETQYF
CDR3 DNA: TGCGCCAGCAGCCCATCGTCAGGAGGGGGCGGGGAGACCCAGTACTTC

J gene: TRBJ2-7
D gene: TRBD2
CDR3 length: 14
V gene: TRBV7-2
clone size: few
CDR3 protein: CASSLSGLEYEQYF
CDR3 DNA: TGTGCCAGCAGCTTATCGGGACTAGAATACGAGCAGTACTTC

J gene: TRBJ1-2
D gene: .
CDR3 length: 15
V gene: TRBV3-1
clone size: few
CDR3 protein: CASSQGQIDNYGYTF
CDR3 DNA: TGTGCCAGCAGCCAAGGGCAGATAGATAACTATGGCTACACCTTC

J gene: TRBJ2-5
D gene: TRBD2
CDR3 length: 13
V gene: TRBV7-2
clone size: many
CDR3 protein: CASSPLAEETQYF
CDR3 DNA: TGTGCCAGCAGCCCACTAGCGGAAGAGACCCAGTACTTC

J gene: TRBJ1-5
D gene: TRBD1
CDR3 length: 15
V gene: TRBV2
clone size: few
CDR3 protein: CASSSRQGRNQPQHF
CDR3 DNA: TGTGCCAGCTCTTCCCGACAGGGACGGAATCAGCCCCAGCATTTT

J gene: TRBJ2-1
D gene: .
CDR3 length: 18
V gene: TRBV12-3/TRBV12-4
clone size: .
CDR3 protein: CASSPRGVKRGQGGEQFF
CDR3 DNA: TGTGCCAGCAGCCCTAGGGGGGTGAAACGGGGACAAGGTGGTGAGCAGTTCTTC

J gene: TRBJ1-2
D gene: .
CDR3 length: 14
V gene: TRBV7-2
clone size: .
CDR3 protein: CASSLDSGDGGYTF
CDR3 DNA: TGTGCCAGCAGCTTAGACAGCGGGGACGGTGGCTACACCTTC

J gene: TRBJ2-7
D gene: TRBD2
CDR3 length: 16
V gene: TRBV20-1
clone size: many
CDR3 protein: CSARGSGVGSLSEQYF
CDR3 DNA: TGCAGTGCTAGAGGAAGCGGGGTCGGATCGTTGAGCGAGCAGTACTTC

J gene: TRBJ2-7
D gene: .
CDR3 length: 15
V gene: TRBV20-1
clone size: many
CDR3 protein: CSARSSRTASYEQYF
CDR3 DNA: TGCAGTGCTAGATCTAGCCGGACAGCCTCCTACGAGCAGTACTTC

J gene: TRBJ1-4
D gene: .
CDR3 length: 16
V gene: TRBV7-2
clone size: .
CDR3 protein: CASSSGTIRTNEKLFF
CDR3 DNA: TGTGCCAGCAGCTCCGGGACAATCCGAACTAATGAAAAACTGTTTTTT

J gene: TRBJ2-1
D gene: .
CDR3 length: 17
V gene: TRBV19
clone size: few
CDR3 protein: CASSPYGGAGSYNEQFF
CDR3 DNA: TGTGCCAGTAGTCCCTATGGGGGGGCCGGCTCCTACAATGAGCAGTTCTTC

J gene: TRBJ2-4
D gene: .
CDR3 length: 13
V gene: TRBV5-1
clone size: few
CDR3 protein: CASGLDRKNIQYF
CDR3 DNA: TGCGCCAGCGGGTTGGACAGAAAAAACATTCAGTACTTC

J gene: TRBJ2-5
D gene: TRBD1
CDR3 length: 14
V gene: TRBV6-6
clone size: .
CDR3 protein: CASSYTGGQETQYF
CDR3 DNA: TGTGCCAGCAGTTATACAGGGGGTCAAGAGACCCAGTACTTC

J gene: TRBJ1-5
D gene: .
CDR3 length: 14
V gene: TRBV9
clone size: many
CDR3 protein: CASSVDGAGQPQHF
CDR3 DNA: TGTGCCAGCAGCGTAGATGGGGCGGGACAGCCCCAGCATTTT

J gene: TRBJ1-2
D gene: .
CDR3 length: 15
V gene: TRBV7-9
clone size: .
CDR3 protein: CASSPMGEGNYGYTF
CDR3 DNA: TGTGCCAGCAGCCCAATGGGTGAGGGCAACTATGGCTACACCTTC

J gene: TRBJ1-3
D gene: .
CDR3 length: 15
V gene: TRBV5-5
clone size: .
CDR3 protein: CASTGQSLTGNTIYF
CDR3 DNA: TGTGCCAGCACCGGGCAGTCGTTGACTGGAAACACCATATATTTT

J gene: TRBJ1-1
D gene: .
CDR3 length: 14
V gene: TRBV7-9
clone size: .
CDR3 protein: CASSVESLNTEAFF
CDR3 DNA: TGTGCCAGCAGCGTAGAGAGCCTGAACACTGAAGCTTTCTTT

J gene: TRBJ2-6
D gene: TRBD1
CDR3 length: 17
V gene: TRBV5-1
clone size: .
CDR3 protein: CASSYWTGGGYPNVLTF
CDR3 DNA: TGCGCCAGCAGCTACTGGACAGGGGGCGGATATCCCAACGTCCTGACTTTC

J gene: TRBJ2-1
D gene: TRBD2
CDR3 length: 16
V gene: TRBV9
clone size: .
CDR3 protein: CASSSYSGGASETQFF
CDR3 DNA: TGTGCCAGCAGCTCCTATAGCGGGGGGGCGTCCGAGACCCAGTTCTTC

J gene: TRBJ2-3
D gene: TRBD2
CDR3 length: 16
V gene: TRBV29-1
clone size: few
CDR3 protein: CSVRTSGGSSTDTQYF
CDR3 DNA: TGCAGCGTTCGGACTAGCGGGGGATCTAGCACAGATACGCAGTATTTT

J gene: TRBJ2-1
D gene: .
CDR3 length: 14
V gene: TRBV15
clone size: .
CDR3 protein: CATSGWDGYNEQFF
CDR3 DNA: TGTGCCACCAGCGGTTGGGACGGTTACAATGAGCAGTTCTTC

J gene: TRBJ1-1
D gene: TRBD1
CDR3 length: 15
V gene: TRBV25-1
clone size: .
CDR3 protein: CASSEPGTGGASAFF
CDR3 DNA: TGTGCCAGCAGTGAACCGGGGACAGGGGGCGCGTCAGCTTTCTTT

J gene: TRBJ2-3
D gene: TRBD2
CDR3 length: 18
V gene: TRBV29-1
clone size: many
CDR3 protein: CSVEDILRGSGSTDTQYF
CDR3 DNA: TGCAGCGTTGAAGATATCTTACGGGGTAGCGGGAGCACAGATACGCAGTATTTT

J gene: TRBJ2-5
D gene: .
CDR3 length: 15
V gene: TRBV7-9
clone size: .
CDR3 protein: CASSSRNVPQETQYF
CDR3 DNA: TGTGCCAGCAGCTCGCGTAATGTTCCACAAGAGACCCAGTACTTC

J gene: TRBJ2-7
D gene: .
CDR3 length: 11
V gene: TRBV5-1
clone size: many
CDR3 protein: CASSSAAEQYF
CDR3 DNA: TGTGCCAGCAGCTCGGCGGCCGAGCAGTACTTC

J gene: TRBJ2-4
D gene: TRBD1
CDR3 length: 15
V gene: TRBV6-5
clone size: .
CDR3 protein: CASAYTGTGRDIQYF
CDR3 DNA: TGTGCCAGCGCCTATACCGGGACAGGGAGGGACATTCAGTACTTC

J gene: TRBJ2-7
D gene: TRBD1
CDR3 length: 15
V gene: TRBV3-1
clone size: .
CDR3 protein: CASSPRDSPSYEQYF
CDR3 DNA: TGTGCCAGCAGCCCCCGGGACAGTCCAAGCTACGAGCAGTACTTC

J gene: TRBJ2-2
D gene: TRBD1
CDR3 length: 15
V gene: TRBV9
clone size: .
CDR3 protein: CASSTPGQGTGELFF
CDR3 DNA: TGTGCCAGCAGCACACCGGGACAGGGTACCGGGGAGCTGTTTTTT

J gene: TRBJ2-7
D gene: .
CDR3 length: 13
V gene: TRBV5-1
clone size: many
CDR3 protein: CASSLETVYEQYF
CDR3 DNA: TGCGCCAGCAGCTTGGAGACGGTCTACGAGCAGTACTTC

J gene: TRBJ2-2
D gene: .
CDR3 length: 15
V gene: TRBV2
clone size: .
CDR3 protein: CASSGAEINTGELFF
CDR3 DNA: TGTGCCAGCAGTGGGGCAGAGATAAACACCGGGGAGCTGTTTTTT

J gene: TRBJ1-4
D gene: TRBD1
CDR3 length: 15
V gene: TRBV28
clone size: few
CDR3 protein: CASSFQGAWSEKLFF
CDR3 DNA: TGTGCCAGCAGTTTTCAGGGGGCCTGGAGCGAAAAACTGTTTTTT

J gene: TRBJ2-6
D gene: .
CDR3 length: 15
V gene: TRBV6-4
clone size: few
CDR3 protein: CASSDVGSGANVLTF
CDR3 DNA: TGTGCCAGCAGTGACGTGGGCTCTGGGGCCAACGTCCTGACTTTC

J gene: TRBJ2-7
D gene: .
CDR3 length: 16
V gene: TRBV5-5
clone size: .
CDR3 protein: CASSFSDTPASYEQYF
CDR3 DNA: TGTGCCAGCAGCTTCTCGGACACGCCGGCCTCCTACGAGCAGTACTTC

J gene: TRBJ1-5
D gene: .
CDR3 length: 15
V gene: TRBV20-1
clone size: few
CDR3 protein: CSARGWQTSNQPQHF
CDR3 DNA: TGCAGTGCTAGAGGTTGGCAGACCAGCAATCAGCCCCAGCATTTT

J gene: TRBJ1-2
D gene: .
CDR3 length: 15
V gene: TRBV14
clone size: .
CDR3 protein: CASSLQDGPNYGYTF
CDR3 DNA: TGTGCCAGCTCACTACAGGACGGCCCTAACTATGGCTACACCTTC